This T cell receptor (beta chain) is from a study of T cells in Graves' hyperthyroidism and ophthalmopathy. General observations from the study: Ophthalmopathy and stable hyperthyroidism were separated by a 13 V-J model.

This CDR3 region has 13 residues. The germline V gene encodes CDR1 SGHTA and CDR2 FQGNSA. V dropped 1 base and J dropped 7 bases, with 10 bases sitting between them. The CDR3 regions of TCR beta were amplified from RNA transcripts. During a first-round RT-PCR of the TCR CDR3, the HTBI primer set was used. MiXCR, applied by TCRdb to the multiplex PCR reads, yields one record per CDR3 protein. The sample lists approximately 640,000 distinct CDR3 sequences; about 17% were seen once. As regards this clonotype: What it recognizes is unknown. This sequence may be a read error, since a much larger clone differs from it by one base.

This TCR was recovered from a woman aged 25 to 39 with Graves' hyperthyroidism. Source material: blood. The chain links TRBV7-2 to TRBJ1-2; the D is unclear. The CDR3 region has the DNA TGTACCAGCAGCTTAGATACGGTCGCTGGCTACACCTTC. Translation gives CTSSLDTVAGYTF.